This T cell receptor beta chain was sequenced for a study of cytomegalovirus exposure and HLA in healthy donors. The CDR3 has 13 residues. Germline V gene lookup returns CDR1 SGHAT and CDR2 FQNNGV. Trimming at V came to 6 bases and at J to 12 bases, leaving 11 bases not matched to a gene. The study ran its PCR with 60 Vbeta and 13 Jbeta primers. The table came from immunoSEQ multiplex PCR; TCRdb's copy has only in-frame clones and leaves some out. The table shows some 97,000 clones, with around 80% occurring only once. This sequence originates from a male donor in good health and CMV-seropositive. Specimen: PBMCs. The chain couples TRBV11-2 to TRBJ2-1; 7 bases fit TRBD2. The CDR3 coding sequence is TGTGCCAGCAGGACGGTCAGTGGGAGGGGGCAGTTCTTC. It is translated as CASRTVSGRGQFF.